The clone carrying this TCR beta chain has at least ten counts. These data belong to a study of regulatory T cells in long-lasting Graves disease. In building TCR beta libraries, iRepertoire HTBI primers were used together with Arm-PCR of CDR3 regions. TCRdb re-called the multiplex PCR reads with MiXCR, one entry per CDR3 protein. The sample holds over 450,000 distinct CDR3 sequences, around 12% seen once. Germline values: CDR1 SGHDN, CDR2 FVKESK. This CDR3 spans 14 amino acids. Losses at the gene ends were 4 bases for V and 6 bases for J; bases not matched to a gene: 6. Time point in this sample: newly diagnosed GD, antithyroid drugs for less than 3 months. Researchers made the TCR library from RNA that was extracted from PBMCs. These data also formed part of another study, on T cells in Graves' hyperthyroidism and ophthalmopathy.

V gene TRBV14 combines with J gene TRBJ2-1; 7 bases align to TRBD2. The source is a young woman with Graves disease. The material sequenced was peripheral blood mononuclear cells (PBMCs), taken at new diagnosis, from a patient treated with antithyroid drugs. CDR3 coding DNA: TGTGCCAGCAGCCCGTTTCGGGGGGTCAATGAGCAGTTCTTC. It codes for CASSPFRGVNEQFF.